The clone carrying this TCR beta chain has ten or more counts. Other DNA sequences in the sample encode the same CDR3. The data stem from a study of shared clonotypes between healthy human individuals. Around 86 million PBMCs went into genomic DNA for unsorted samples. At deep level, the assay was performed. Per the study methods: Owing to the provision of junction-only sequences devoid of quality scores by immunoSEQ, filtering differed. Here immunoSEQ multiplex PCR was the method, and the copy in TCRdb shows in-frame clones only, minus some. That table furnishes V, J and clone size, whereas the DNA furnished D and trimming. The sample consists of 470,000 or so clones, approximately 84% of them appearing once. This clonotype originated in a woman aged 35 to 49 in good health. Some clones in this sample may be carry-over from other donors' samples. The source material was PBMCs.

The CDR3 DNA sequence: TGTGCCAGCAGCAAAGGACAAACCTTCGGGCCGATCTACGAGCAGTACTTC. Its translation is CASSKGQTFGPIYEQYF. This chain links TRBV5-4 with TRBJ2-5; D is possibly TRBD1 (5 bases). The assigned J gene may be wrong: the sequence end matches TRBJ2-7 better. Germline V gene data show CDR1 as SGHNT and CDR2 as YYREEE (reference sequence). This CDR3 region has 17 residues.